The 5 T cell receptor beta chains in this list originate from one sample, sequenced in a study of cytomegalovirus exposure and HLA in healthy donors. The study ran its PCR with 60 Vbeta and 13 Jbeta primers. Sequencing was performed with immunoSEQ multiplex PCR; in TCRdb, only in-frame clones are kept and a portion is missing. Of about 180,000 clones listed, roughly 78% are singletons. Sequencing was performed on PBMCs. These receptors came from a woman aged 25 to 39 in good health and CMV-seronegative.

The chain links TRBV25-1 to TRBJ2-7, with 10 bases aligning to TRBD1. CDR3 length: 14 residues. The germline V gene has CDR1 MGHDK and CDR2 SYGVNS. V shed 3 bases and J 4 bases; nucleotides not matched to a gene: 3. The CDR3 nucleotides are TGTGCCAGCAGTGACCGGGACAGGGGTTACGAGCAGTACTTC. It is translated as CASSDRDRGYEQYF.

V usage is TRBV11-2 and J usage is TRBJ2-7, with 7 bases identical to TRBD1. CDR1 and CDR2 (germline): SGHAT, FQNNGV. With V trimmed by 5 bases and J by 0 bases, 4 bases remained unmatched. This CDR3 comprises 14 residues. CDR3: CASSPDRSSYEQYF. The DNA of the CDR3 is TGTGCCAGCAGCCCGGACAGGAGCTCCTACGAGCAGTACTTC.

V usage is TRBV9 and J usage is TRBJ1-1; D remains unclear. Germline lookup yields CDR1 SGDLS and CDR2 YYNGEE. V shed 0 bases and J shed 4 bases, with 16 bases lying between them. The CDR3 is 16 amino acids. CDR3: CASSVAGNPGGTEAFF. In DNA, the CDR3 is TGTGCCAGCAGCGTAGCTGGGAACCCGGGAGGCACTGAAGCTTTCTTT.

This chain uses TRBV19 with TRBJ1-1; unclear D gene. Deletions cut 5 bases from V and 1 base from J, with 8 bases between. In germline, CDR1 is LNHDA, CDR2 SQIVND (reference sequence). The CDR3 runs to 13 residues. The CDR3 sequence: CASSAVKNTEAFF. Here the CDR3 DNA reads TGTGCCAGTAGTGCGGTGAAGAACACTGAAGCTTTCTTT.

This sequence joins TRBV9 and TRBJ1-2; a weak D match, TRBD1 (6 bases). This CDR3 comprises 12 residues. Trimming took off 5 bases at V and 6 bases at J, with 11 bases between the two ends. Germline CDR1 is SGDLS and CDR2 is YYNGEE. The CDR3 reads CASSTGGDGYTF. CDR3 in DNA: TGTGCCAGCAGTACGGGGGGCGATGGCTACACCTTC.